A single sample is the source of the 19 T cell receptor beta chains below, sequenced in a study of blood T cell repertoires in COVID-19. TCRdb's copy holds only in-frame clones and misses some; the assay was immunoSEQ multiplex PCR. The top ten clones hold 9.5% to 15% of a sample with about 130,000 clones, 80% to 90% of them seen once. Sequencing was performed on peripheral blood. The receptors here all came from a human donor in a cohort sampled during active COVID-19.

This clone was picked up one time. The chain combines TRBV6-5 with TRBJ1-5, with 10 bases identical to TRBD1. Germline values: CDR1 MNHEY, CDR2 SVGAGI. Trimming at V came to 5 bases and at J to 9 bases, leaving 7 bases not matched to a gene. The CDR3 spans 14 residues. CDR3 coding DNA: TGTGCCAGCAGTCGTGGGACAGGGGCTTTGCCCCAGCATTTT. Encoded protein: CASSRGTGALPQHF.

The J gene is TRBJ2-1, the V gene TRBV6-6, with D tentatively TRBD2 (5 bases). This CDR3 comprises 11 residues. From germline, CDR1 is MNHNY and CDR2 SVGAGI (reference sequence). CDR3 loop: CASQRAVEQFF. The CDR3 DNA reads TGTGCTTCCCAGAGGGCCGTTGAGCAGTTCTTC.

The genes are TRBV5-4 and TRBJ2-7; TRBD1 is a possible D gene (6 bases). Looked up from germline, CDR1 is SGHNT and CDR2 is YYREEE (reference sequence). The CDR3 runs to 14 residues. V was trimmed by 4 bases and J by 0 bases, leaving 11 bases between them. In DNA form, the CDR3 reads TGTGCCAGCAGCGTAACAGGGAGCTCCTACGAGCAGTACTTC. Its translation: CASSVTGSSYEQYF.

The chain recombines TRBV13 with TRBJ1-1; TRBD1 aligns across 8 bases. J gave up 0 bases and V 5 bases, and 5 bases lay outside the gene matches. The CDR3 totals 15 residues. Germline lookup yields CDR1 PRHDT and CDR2 FYEKMQ (reference sequence). The CDR3 DNA reads TGTGCCAGCAGCCAAGAACAGGGGGTGAACACTGAAGCTTTCTTT. Translating it yields CASSQEQGVNTEAFF. Looking up the rest from reference TRBV13 and TRBJ1-1 gives the full variable domain: AAGVIQSPRHLIKEKRETATLKCYPIPRHDTVYWYQQGPGQDPQFLISFYEKMQSDKGSIPDRFSAQQFSDYHSELNMSSLELGDSALYFCASSQEQGVNTEAFFGQGTRLTVV.

The chain carries TRBV7-9 and TRBJ2-3; TRBD2 matches at 8 bases. CDR1 and CDR2 (germline): SEHNR, FQNEAQ (reference sequence). With 2 bases clipped from V and 1 base from J, the junction kept 14 bases outside the gene matches. The CDR3 runs to 19 residues. CDR3 residues: CASSLTRAGVLTGTDTQYF. CDR3 coding DNA: TGTGCCAGCAGCTTAACACGAGCGGGGGTCCTAACCGGCACAGATACGCAGTATTTT.

V and J are TRBV3-1 (or the pseudogene TRBV3-2) and TRBJ1-5; no clear D. Germline V lookup: CDR1 LGHDT, CDR2 YNNKEL (reference sequence). CDR3 length equals 14 residues. V lost 4 bases to trimming and J lost 3 bases, with 10 bases between them. The CDR3 sequence: CASSLEANNQPQHF. The CDR3 coding sequence is TGTGCCAGCAGCCTCGAGGCAAACAATCAGCCCCAGCATTTT.

There are a few counts of this clone. The chain has TRBV3-1 (or the pseudogene TRBV3-2) and TRBJ1-5, with D maybe TRBD1 (6 bases). V was clipped by 1 base and J by 7 bases, with 14 bases between them. Germline CDR1 is LGHDT and CDR2 is YNNKEL (reference sequence). The length of the CDR3 is 15 residues. The CDR3: CASSQGYRVKQPQHF. The CDR3 DNA is TGTGCCAGCAGCCAAGGATACAGGGTAAAACAGCCCCAGCATTTT.

This chain's CDR3 is CASSFVLGQSLYEQYF. The CDR3 bases are TGCGCCAGCAGCTTTGTGCTGGGACAGAGCCTCTACGAGCAGTACTTC. The chain recombines TRBV5-1 with TRBJ2-7, with 7 bases that match TRBD1. CDR3 size: 16 residues. Trimming at V came to 2 bases and at J to 3 bases, leaving 11 bases not matched to a gene. Germline loops: CDR1 SGHRS, CDR2 YFSETQ.

This chain connects TRBV3-1 (or the pseudogene TRBV3-2) to TRBJ2-1; D is perhaps TRBD2 (6 bases). The CDR3 totals 19 residues. V was pared by 0 bases and J by 0 bases, with 18 bases between. CDR1 LGHDT and CDR2 YNNKEL come from the germline V gene (reference sequence). The CDR3 loop reads CASSQDLRYGGASYNEQFF. The CDR3 nucleotides read TGTGCCAGCAGCCAAGACTTACGATATGGCGGGGCCTCCTACAATGAGCAGTTCTTC.

The rearrangement links TRBV5-1 to TRBJ1-5; a possible D gene is TRBD1 (6 bases). The CDR3 is 14 amino acids. The V gene lost 1 base and the J gene lost 3 bases, with 8 bases spanning the gap. The germline gives CDR1 SGHRS, CDR2 YFSETQ. The CDR3 DNA follows: TGCGCCAGCAGCTTGACAGGGTTCAATCAGCCCCAGCATTTT. Its translation: CASSLTGFNQPQHF.

In this sample, this clone turned up many times. The chain carries TRBV12-3 or TRBV12-4 and TRBJ1-5; D unclear. V was trimmed by 5 bases and J by 8 bases, leaving 13 bases between them. The CDR3 extends over 13 amino acids. The CDR3 DNA sequence: TGTGCCAGCAGTCCCGGGTCGGGAAAGCCCCAGCATTTT. This codes for CASSPGSGKPQHF.

The chain employs TRBV5-1 and TRBJ2-7, with 14 bases matching TRBD2. The V and J ends lost 5 bases and 2 bases, in that order; junction bases with no gene match: 6. This CDR3 contains 16 residues. Germline lookup yields CDR1 SGHRS and CDR2 YFSETQ. The CDR3 is CASRRGLAGGTYEQYF. The CDR3 DNA reads TGCGCCAGCAGGAGAGGACTAGCGGGGGGTACCTACGAGCAGTACTTC.

V is TRBV5-1 and J is TRBJ2-2, with D perhaps matching TRBD1 (5 bases). Germline V gene data show CDR1 as SGHRS and CDR2 as YFSETQ. CDR3 length equals 15 residues. V gave up 4 bases and J gave up 3 bases, with 13 bases separating them. Written as DNA, the CDR3 is TGCGCCAGCAGCATCAGGGCCTCCGACACCGGGGAGCTGTTTTTT. This translates into CASSIRASDTGELFF.

This chain joins TRBV2 and TRBJ2-3; 7 nucleotides align to TRBD1. CDR1 is SNHLY, CDR2 FYNNEI, per germline. The junction had 10 bases not matched to a gene; V was cut back by 7 bases and J by 3 bases. The CDR3 is made up of 15 amino acids. The CDR3 DNA reads TGTGCCAGCACCCAACAGGGGTCGATGACAGATACGCAGTATTTT. It codes for CASTQQGSMTDTQYF.

J is TRBJ2-7 and V is TRBV7-2; maybe TRBD1 (5 bases). With 1 base removed from V and 2 bases from J, the gap between germline ends came to 6 bases. The germline V gene has CDR1 SGHTA and CDR2 FQGNSA. This CDR3 comprises 13 residues. CDR3: CASSLEGAYEQYF. CDR3 in DNA: TGTGCCAGCAGCTTAGAAGGGGCCTACGAGCAGTACTTC.

The chain uses TRBV6-6 and TRBJ1-4; 7 bases are a match to TRBD1. J lost 5 bases, V lost 9 bases, and 12 bases had no gene match. CDR3 length: 15 amino acids. Looked up from germline, CDR1 is MNHNY and CDR2 is SVGAGI (reference sequence). This chain's CDR3 is CASYRGSVVNEKLFF. The CDR3 nucleotides read TGTGCCAGTTACAGGGGCAGTGTAGTAAATGAAAAACTGTTTTTT.

The chain uses TRBV7-9 and TRBJ1-3; 7 positions agree with TRBD1. This CDR3 is built from 15 residues. From germline, CDR1 is SEHNR and CDR2 FQNEAQ (reference sequence). Losses at the gene ends were 10 bases for V and 8 bases for J; bases not matched to a gene: 17. Written as DNA, the CDR3 is TGTGCCACCTACAGGGGACTAGGGATAGTCGACACCATATATTTT. Its protein product is CATYRGLGIVDTIYF.

This clone showed up just once. The chain's CDR3 is CASSLGRGNTIYF. The CDR3 coding sequence is TGTGCCAGCAGTTTGGGGAGGGGAAACACCATATATTTT. The V and J genes are TRBV12-3 or TRBV12-4 and TRBJ1-3; D not certain. This CDR3 contains 13 residues. Trimming took off 3 bases at V and 4 bases at J, with 7 bases between the two ends.

CDR3 sequence (DNA): TGTGCCAGCAGTTTGGGGCCAAGGGATGGCTACACCTTC. Protein product: CASSLGPRDGYTF. This chain links TRBV6-2 or TRBV6-3 with TRBJ1-2, with D perhaps matching TRBD1 (5 bases). V was cut by 4 bases and J by 6 bases, with 12 bases left in between. The CDR3 has 13 residues. Germline CDR1 MNHEY, CDR2 SVGEGT.